These 10 T cell receptor beta chains were sequenced from one sample in a study of cytomegalovirus exposure and HLA in healthy donors. With 60 Vbeta and 13 Jbeta primers, the PCR was carried out. Produced via immunoSEQ multiplex PCR; TCRdb's table is partial and in-frame only. The sample records fewer than 200,000 clones, around 80% being singletons. Source material: PBMCs. All receptors come from a man in his forties in good health and CMV-seronegative.

V gene TRBV6-6 combines with J gene TRBJ2-1; D is unresolved. Germline V gene data show CDR1 as MNHNY and CDR2 as SVGAGI (reference sequence). This CDR3 region has 15 residues. V was pared by 6 bases and J by 0 bases, with 12 bases between. The CDR3 here is CASRPDPSSYNEQFF. CDR3 DNA: TGTGCCAGCAGACCTGACCCTAGCTCCTACAATGAGCAGTTCTTC.

The genes are TRBV9 and TRBJ2-3; TRBD2 matches at 9 bases. Germline CDR1 and CDR2: SGDLS and YYNGEE. The CDR3 runs to 18 residues. V was clipped by 3 bases and J by 4 bases; unmatched bases: 15. CDR3 sequence reads: CASSGRTGRGGGPDTQYF. The CDR3 DNA reads as TGTGCCAGCAGCGGCCGGACTGGGCGGGGGGGCGGCCCAGATACGCAGTATTTT.

The DNA of the CDR3 is TGCGCCAGCAGCTGGACTAGCTTGTCCTACAATGAGCAGTTCTTC. Its translation: CASSWTSLSYNEQFF. The chain combines TRBV5-1 with TRBJ2-1; 8 bases align to TRBD2. The CDR3 sequence is 15 residues long. Losses at the gene ends were 3 bases for V and 1 base for J; bases not matched to a gene: 3. The germline V gene encodes CDR1 SGHRS and CDR2 YFSETQ.

In its sample, this clone was seen a few times. The chain carries TRBV2 and TRBJ2-5; tentatively, D is TRBD1 (5 bases). The CDR3 totals 13 residues. Germline assignment: CDR1 SNHLY and CDR2 FYNNEI. Trimming removed 6 bases from V and 7 bases from J, with 15 bases in between. In nucleotides, the CDR3 is TGTGCCAGCAGCAAGGGGCTGCGCGGGACCCAGTACTTC. It translates to CASSKGLRGTQYF.

This sequence joins TRBV7-9 and TRBJ1-2, with 7 bases matching TRBD1. The CDR3 covers 17 residues. Germline V lookup: CDR1 SEHNR, CDR2 FQNEAQ (reference sequence). V shed 7 bases, J shed 2 bases, and the junction held 16 bases outside the gene matches. The CDR3 DNA sequence: TGTGCCAGCATCCCACCCTCCACAGGGGTCCTCAACTATGGCTACACCTTC. Translating gives CASIPPSTGVLNYGYTF. The variable domain in full, with the rest retrieved from reference TRBV7-9 and TRBJ1-2, is DTGVSQNPRHKITKRGQNVTFRCDPISEHNRLYWYRQTLGQGPEFLTYFQNEAQLEKSRLLSDRFSAERPKGSFSTLEIQRTEQGDSAMYLCASIPPSTGVLNYGYTFGSGTRLTVV.

The rearrangement uses TRBV5-4 and TRBJ2-1; 8 bases are shared with TRBD1. Trimming removed 6 bases from V and 9 bases from J; junction bases left unmatched: 5. Germline CDR1 reads SGHNT; CDR2 reads YYREEE (reference sequence). The CDR3 covers 12 residues. CDR3 loop: CASNPQGVEQFF. In DNA, the CDR3 is TGTGCCAGCAACCCACAGGGGGTTGAGCAGTTCTTC.

V is TRBV4-1 and J is TRBJ1-2; TRBD1 might be the D (5 bases). Per germline, CDR1 MGHRA and CDR2 YSYEKL. V shed 4 bases and J shed 0 bases, with 12 bases lying between them. CDR3 length equals 15 residues. The CDR3 coding sequence is TGCGCCAGCAGCCCCCCCGGGGGGGCTAACTATGGCTACACCTTC. Residues: CASSPPGGANYGYTF.

This clone was counted once. The genes are TRBV9 and TRBJ1-1; D remains unclear. V shed 4 bases and J shed 1 base, with 14 bases lying between them. There are 15 residues in the CDR3. Germline V gene sequence: CDR1 SGDLS, CDR2 YYNGEE. The CDR3 region is CASSPRSLSNTEAFF. Written as DNA, the CDR3 is TGTGCCAGCAGCCCTAGGTCACTCTCGAACACTGAAGCTTTCTTT.

V usage is TRBV2 and J usage is TRBJ2-1, with 8 bases matching TRBD2. The CDR3 consists of 14 residues. Losses at the gene ends were 8 bases for V and 5 bases for J; bases not matched to a gene: 8. Germline CDR1 SNHLY, CDR2 FYNNEI. The CDR3 sequence: CASVKTSVDNEQFF. In nucleotides, the CDR3 is TGTGCCAGCGTGAAGACTAGCGTTGACAATGAGCAGTTCTTC.

There are a few counts of this clone. The CDR3 loop reads CASTSGGLEETQYF. In nucleotides, the CDR3 is TGTGCCAGCACTAGCGGGGGGCTAGAAGAGACCCAGTACTTC. The chain recombines TRBV5-4 with TRBJ2-5; 11 bases line up with TRBD2. Germline assignment: CDR1 SGHNT and CDR2 YYREEE (reference sequence). The CDR3 is made up of 14 amino acids. V dropped 6 bases and J dropped 3; count of bases not matched to a gene: 4. Based on the CDR3 plus reference TRBV5-4 and TRBJ2-5, the full variable domain is ETGVTQSPTHLIKTRGQQVTLRCSSQSGHNTVSWYQQALGQGPQFIFQYYREEENGRGNFPPRFSGLQFPNYSSELNVNALELDDSALYLCASTSGGLEETQYFGPGTRLLVL.